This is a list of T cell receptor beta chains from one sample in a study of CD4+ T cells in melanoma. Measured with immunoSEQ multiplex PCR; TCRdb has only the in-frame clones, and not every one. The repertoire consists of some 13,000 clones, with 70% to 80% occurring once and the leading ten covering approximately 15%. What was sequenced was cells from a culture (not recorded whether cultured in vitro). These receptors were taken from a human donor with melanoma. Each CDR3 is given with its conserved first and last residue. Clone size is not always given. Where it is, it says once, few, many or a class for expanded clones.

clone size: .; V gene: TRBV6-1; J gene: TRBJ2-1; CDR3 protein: CASRRGLVNDNEQFF
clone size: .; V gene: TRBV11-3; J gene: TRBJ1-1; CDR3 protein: CASSLAGRVIPFMNTEAFF
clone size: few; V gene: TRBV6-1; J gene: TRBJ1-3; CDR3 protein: CASTQLSGNTIYF
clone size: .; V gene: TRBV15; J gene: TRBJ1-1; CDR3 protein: CATSRDVGTEAFF
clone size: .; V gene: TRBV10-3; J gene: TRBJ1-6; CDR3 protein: CATLQGDRMVLHF
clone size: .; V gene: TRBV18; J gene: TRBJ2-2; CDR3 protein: CASYSGGAGTGELFF
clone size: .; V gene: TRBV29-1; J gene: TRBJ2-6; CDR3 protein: CSVGAVAGANVLTF
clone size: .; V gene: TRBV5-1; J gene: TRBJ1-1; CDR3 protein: CASSLDGANTEAFF
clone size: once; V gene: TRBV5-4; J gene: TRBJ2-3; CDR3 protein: CASSWDRDTQYF
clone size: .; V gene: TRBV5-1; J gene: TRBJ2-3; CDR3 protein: CASSLGTSTDTQYF
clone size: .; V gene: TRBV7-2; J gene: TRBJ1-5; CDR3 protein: CASSQFSNQPQHF
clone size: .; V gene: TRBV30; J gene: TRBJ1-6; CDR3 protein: CAWTGARTNSPLHF
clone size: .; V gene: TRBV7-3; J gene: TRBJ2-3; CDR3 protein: CASSLGVSSGSTDTQYF
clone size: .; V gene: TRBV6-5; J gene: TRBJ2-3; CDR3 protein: CASSKWTASTDTQYF
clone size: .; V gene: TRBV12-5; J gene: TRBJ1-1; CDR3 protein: CASGLRQGQRLKEAFF
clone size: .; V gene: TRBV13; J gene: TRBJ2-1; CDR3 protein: CASSQGLGGTDEQFF
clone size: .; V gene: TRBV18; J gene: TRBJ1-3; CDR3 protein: CASSPYDRAGNTIYF
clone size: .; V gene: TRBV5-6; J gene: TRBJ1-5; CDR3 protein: CASSLWGVRNQPQHF
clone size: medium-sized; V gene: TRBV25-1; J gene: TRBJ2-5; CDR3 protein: CASSELGGRETQYF
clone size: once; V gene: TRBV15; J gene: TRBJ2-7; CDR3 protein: CATSGGQSPYEQYF
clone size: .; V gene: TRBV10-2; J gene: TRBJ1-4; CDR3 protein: CASRPQWANEKLFF
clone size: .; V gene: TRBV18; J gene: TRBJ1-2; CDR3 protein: CASSPGDRDYGYTF
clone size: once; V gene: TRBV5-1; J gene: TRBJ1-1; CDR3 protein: CASSLEPAGGEAFF
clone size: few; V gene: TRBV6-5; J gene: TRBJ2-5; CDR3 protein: CASSTLTTQYF
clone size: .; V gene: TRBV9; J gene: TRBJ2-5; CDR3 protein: CASSVGGGQETQYF
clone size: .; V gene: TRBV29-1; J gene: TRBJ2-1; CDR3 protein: CSVKARVAEQFF
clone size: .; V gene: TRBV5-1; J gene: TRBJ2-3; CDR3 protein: CASSLRPGDTQYF
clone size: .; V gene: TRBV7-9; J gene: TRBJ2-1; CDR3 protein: CASSVAGGRQFF
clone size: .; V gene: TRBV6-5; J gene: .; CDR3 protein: CASSPRLSGEQYF
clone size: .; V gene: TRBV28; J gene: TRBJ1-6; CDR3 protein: CASRHRGFLHF
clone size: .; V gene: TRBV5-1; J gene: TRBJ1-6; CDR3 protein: CASSPRGNSPLHF
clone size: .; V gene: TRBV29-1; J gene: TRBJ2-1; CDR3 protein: CSVAGQGAAYNEQFF
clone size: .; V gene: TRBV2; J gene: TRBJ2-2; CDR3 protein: CASCPGQAAGELFF
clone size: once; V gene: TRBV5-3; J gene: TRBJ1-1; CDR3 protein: CASSLQGGNTEAFF
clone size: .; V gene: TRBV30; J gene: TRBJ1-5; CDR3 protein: CAYSTGAQPQHF
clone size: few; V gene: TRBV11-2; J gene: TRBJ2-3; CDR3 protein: CASSRNSPDTQYF
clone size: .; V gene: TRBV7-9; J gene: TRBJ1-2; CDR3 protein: CASSHPRQQTGGSGYTF
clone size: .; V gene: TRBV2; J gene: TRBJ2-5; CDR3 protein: CASSEFTGGAGETQYF
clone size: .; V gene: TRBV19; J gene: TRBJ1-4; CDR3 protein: CASKPGQTKEKLFF
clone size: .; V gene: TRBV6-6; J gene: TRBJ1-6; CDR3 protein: CATAAHSPLHF
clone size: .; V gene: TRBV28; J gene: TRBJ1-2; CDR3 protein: CASRPGTGTFNGYTF
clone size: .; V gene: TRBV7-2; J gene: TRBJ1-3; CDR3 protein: CASSPGPSNTIYF
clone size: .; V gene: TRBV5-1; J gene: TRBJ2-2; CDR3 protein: CASSDPGTANTGELFF
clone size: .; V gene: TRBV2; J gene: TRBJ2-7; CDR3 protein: CASSAFEQYF
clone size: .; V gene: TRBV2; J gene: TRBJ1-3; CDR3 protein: CASSRQNSGNTIYF
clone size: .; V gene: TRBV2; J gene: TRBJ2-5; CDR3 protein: CASSEPFLWTQYF
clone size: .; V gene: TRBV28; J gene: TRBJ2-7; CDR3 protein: CASSATWIQYF
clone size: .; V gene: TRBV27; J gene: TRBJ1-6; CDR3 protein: CASSFREGSPLHF